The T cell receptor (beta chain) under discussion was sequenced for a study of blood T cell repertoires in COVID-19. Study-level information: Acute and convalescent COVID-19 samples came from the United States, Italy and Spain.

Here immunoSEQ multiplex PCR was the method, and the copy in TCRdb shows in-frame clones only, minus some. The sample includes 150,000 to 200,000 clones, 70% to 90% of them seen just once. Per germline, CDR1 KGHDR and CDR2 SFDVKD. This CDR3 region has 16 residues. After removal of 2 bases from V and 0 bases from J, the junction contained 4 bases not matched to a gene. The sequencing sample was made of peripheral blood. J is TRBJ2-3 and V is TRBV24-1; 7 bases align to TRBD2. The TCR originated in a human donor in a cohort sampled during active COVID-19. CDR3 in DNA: TGTGCCACCAGTGATTCGGCAGCGGGAAGCACAGATACGCAGTATTTT. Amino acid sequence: CATSDSAAGSTDTQYF.